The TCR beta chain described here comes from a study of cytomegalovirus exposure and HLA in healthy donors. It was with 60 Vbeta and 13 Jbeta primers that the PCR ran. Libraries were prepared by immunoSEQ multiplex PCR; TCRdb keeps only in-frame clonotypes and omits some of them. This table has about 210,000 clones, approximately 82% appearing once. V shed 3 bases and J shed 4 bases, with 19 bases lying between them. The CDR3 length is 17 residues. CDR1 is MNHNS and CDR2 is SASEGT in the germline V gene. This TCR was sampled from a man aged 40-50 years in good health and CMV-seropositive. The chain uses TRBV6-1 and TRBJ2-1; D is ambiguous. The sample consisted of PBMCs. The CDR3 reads CASSDLLVPKLYNEQFF. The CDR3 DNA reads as TGTGCCAGCAGTGATTTATTAGTGCCTAAGTTGTACAATGAGCAGTTCTTC.